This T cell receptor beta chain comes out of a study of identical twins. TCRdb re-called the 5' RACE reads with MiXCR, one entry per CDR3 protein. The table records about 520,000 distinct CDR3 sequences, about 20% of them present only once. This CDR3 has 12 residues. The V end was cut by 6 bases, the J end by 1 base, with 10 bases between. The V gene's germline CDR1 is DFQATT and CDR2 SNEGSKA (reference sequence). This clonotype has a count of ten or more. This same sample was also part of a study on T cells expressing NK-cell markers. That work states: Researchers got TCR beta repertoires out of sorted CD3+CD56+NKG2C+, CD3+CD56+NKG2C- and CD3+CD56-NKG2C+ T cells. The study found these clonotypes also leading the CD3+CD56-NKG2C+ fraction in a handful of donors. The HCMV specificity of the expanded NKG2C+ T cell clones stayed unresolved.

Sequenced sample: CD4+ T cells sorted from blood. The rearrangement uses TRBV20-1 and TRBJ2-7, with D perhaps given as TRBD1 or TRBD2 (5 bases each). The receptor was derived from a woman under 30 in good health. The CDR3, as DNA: TGCAGTGCAGCCGGGGCGTCCTACGAGCAGTACTTC. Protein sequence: CSAAGASYEQYF.